This paragraph covers one T cell receptor (beta chain) sequence. This sample was included in a study of technical replicates of blood from a few donors. Only in-frame clones appear in the TCRdb table, and some are missing; sequencing was by immunoSEQ multiplex PCR. Here the sample spans more than 60,000 clones, 85% to 95% being singletons. The germline gives CDR1 SGHDT, CDR2 YYEEEE. Trimming cost V 3 bases and J 3 bases; bases outside gene matches: 2. The CDR3 is made up of 13 amino acids. This TCR was recovered from a human donor in good health. Sequencing was performed on T cells isolated from PBMCs. The rearrangement links TRBV5-6 to TRBJ2-7; 8 bases map to TRBD1. The CDR3 loop is CASSSQGVYEQYF. The CDR3 DNA follows: TGTGCCAGCAGCTCACAGGGGGTCTACGAGCAGTACTTC.